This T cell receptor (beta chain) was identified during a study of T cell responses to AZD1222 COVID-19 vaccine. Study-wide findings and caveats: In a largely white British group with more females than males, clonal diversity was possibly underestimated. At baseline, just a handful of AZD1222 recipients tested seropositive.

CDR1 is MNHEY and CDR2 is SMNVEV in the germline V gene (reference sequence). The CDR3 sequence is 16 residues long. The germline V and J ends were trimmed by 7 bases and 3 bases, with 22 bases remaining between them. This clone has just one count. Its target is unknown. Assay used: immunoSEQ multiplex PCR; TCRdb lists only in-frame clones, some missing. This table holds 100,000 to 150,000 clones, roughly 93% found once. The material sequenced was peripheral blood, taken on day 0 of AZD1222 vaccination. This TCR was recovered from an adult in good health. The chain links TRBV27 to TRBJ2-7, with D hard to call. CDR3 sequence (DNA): TGTGCCAGCACTCCCCCCGGCTGGCCCTACAGCTACGAGCAGTACTTC. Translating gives CASTPPGWPYSYEQYF.